This T cell receptor (beta chain) was sequenced in a study of control samples from healthy donors and cancer patients. TCRdb's table, derived via immunoSEQ multiplex PCR, lists solely in-frame clones and lacks some. The repertoire holds around 42,000 clones, 83% seen once, with over 45% in the top ten. The CDR3 has 17 residues. The germline V gene encodes CDR1 KGHSH and CDR2 LQKENI. V dropped 5 bases and J dropped 0 bases, with 14 bases sitting between them. This receptor was taken from a man in his 60s in good health. Source material: blood. The rearrangement links TRBV18 to TRBJ1-6; D is possibly TRBD1 (6 bases). In DNA, the CDR3 is TGTGCCAGCTCAGCCTACGACAGGAGCTCCTATAATTCACCCCTCCACTTT. This translates into CASSAYDRSSYNSPLHF.